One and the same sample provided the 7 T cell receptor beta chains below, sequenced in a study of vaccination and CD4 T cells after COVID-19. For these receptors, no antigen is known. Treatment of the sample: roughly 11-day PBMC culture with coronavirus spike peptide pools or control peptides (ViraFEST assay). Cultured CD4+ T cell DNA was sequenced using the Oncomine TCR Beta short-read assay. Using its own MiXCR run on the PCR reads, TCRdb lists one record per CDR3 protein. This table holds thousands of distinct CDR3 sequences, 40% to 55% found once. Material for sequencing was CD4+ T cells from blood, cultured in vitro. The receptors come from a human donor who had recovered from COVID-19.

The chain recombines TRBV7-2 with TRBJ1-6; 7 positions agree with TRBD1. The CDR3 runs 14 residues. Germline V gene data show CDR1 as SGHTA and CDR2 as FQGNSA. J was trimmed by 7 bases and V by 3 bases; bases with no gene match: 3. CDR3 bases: TGTGCCAGCAGCTTCGTACAGGGGAATTCACCCCTCCACTTT. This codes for CASSFVQGNSPLHF.

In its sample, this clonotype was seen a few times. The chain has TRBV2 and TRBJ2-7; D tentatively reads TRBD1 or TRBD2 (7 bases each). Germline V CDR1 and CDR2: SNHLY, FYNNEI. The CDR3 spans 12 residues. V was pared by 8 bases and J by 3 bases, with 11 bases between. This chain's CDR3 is CASGRGLYEQYF. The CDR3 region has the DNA TGTGCCAGCGGGAGGGGGCTCTACGAGCAGTACTTC.

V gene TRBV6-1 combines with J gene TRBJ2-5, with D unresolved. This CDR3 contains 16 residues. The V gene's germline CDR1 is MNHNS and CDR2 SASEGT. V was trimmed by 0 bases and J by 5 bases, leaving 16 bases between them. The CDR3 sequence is CASSEASSPGRETQYF. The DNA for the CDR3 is TGTGCCAGCAGTGAAGCCAGCAGCCCTGGCAGGGAGACCCAGTACTTC.

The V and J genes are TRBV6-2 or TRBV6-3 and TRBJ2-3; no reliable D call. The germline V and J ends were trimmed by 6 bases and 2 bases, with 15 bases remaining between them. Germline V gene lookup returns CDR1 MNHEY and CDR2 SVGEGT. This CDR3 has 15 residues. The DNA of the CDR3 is TGTGCCAGCAGATTAGCCCTCCTTTTCACAGATACGCAGTATTTT. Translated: CASRLALLFTDTQYF.

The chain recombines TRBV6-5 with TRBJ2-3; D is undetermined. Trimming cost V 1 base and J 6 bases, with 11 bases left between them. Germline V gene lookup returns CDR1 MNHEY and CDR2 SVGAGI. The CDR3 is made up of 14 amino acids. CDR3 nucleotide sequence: TGTGCCAGCAGTTACTGGCAGTTCAAGGATACGCAGTATTTT. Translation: CASSYWQFKDTQYF.

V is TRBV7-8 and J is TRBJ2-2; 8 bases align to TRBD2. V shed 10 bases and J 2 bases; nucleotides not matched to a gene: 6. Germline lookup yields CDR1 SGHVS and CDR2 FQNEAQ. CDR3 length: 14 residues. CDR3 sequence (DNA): TGTGCCACCGCGACTAGCGCAAACACCGGGGAGCTGTTTTTT. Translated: CATATSANTGELFF.

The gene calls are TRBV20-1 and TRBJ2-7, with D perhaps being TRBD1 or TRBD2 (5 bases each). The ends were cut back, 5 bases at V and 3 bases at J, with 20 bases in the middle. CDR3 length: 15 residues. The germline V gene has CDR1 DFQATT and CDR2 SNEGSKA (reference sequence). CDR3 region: CSAFHPGTGNYEQYF. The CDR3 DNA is TGCAGTGCTTTTCATCCCGGGACGGGTAACTACGAGCAGTACTTC.